Here is one TCR beta chain with its context. The antigen remains undetermined. It was with 60 Vbeta and 13 Jbeta primers that the PCR ran. Clones were read by immunoSEQ multiplex PCR, and TCRdb kept only the in-frame ones, dropping some. The sample lists approximately 100,000 clones, over 8% seen once, with 5% to 5.5% in the top ten. The data are from a study of cytomegalovirus exposure and HLA in healthy donors. The study, taken as a whole, reports: Immune exposure was documented only through CMV serostatus.

The TCR was taken from a man between 50 and 59 years old in good health and CMV-seropositive. Sequenced: PBMCs.

The CDR3 loop is CAWSGQYSNQPQHF. DNA for the CDR3: TGTGCCTGGAGTGGCCAGTATAGCAATCAGCCCCAGCATTTT. This rearrangement joins TRBV30 to TRBJ1-5; the D is unclear. This CDR3 is built from 14 residues. V was trimmed by 1 base and J by 0 bases, leaving 7 bases between them. In germline, CDR1 is GTSNPN, CDR2 SVGIG (reference sequence).